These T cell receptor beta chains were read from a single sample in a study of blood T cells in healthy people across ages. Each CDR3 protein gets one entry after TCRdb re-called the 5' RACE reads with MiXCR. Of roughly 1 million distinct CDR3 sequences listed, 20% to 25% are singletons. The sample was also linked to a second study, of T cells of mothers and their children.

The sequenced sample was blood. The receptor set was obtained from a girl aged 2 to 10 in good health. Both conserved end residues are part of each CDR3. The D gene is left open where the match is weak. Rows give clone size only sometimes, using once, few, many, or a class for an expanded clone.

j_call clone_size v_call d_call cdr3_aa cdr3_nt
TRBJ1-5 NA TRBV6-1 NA CASSESGKPQHF TGTGCCAGCAGTGAATCGGGGAAGCCCCAGCATTTT
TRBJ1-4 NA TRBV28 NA CASSLPGGGQKPFF TGTGCCAGCAGCCTTCCGGGGGGTGGGCAAAAACCGTTTTTT
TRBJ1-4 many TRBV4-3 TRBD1 CASSQARTGGAEKLFF TGCGCCAGCAGCCAAGCCCGGACAGGGGGCGCGGAGAAACTGTTTTTT
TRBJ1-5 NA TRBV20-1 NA CSAREGGGSLPQHF TGCAGTGCTAGGGAGGGTGGTGGTAGTCTGCCCCAGCATTTT
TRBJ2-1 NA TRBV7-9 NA CASSPVAVIYNEQFF TGTGCCAGCAGCCCTGTCGCAGTCATATACAATGAGCAGTTCTTC
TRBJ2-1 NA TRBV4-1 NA CASSPISGTASFNEQFF TGCGCCAGCAGCCCTATATCCGGGACGGCTTCATTCAATGAGCAGTTCTTC
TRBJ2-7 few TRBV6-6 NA CASSQIRGYEQYF TGTGCCAGCAGTCAAATACGAGGCTACGAGCAGTACTTC
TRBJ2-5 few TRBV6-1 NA CASSPTPGDRQETQYF TGTGCCAGCAGCCCTACCCCCGGAGACAGGCAAGAGACCCAGTACTTC
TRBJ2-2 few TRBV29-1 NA CSVGLGVVYTGELFF TGCAGCGTTGGGCTAGGGGTTGTATACACCGGGGAGCTGTTTTTT
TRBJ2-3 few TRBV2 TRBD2 CASSPEAGAADTQYF TGTGCCAGCAGTCCCGAAGCGGGAGCGGCAGATACGCAGTATTTT
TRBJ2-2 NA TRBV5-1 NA CASSTFNTGELFF TGCGCCAGCAGCACCTTTAACACCGGGGAGCTGTTTTTT
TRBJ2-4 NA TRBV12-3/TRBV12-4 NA CASRVREKNIQYF TGTGCCAGCAGGGTTAGGGAGAAAAACATTCAGTACTTC
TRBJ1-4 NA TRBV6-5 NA CASSYSASHTYWGEKLFF TGTGCCAGCAGTTACTCGGCCTCCCACACTTACTGGGGGGAAAAACTGTTTTTT
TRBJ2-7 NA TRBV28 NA CASSSVGPAGEQYF TGTGCCAGCAGTTCCGTCGGACCAGCGGGCGAGCAGTACTTC
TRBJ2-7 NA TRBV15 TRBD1 CATSTRDRGGIEQYF TGTGCCACCAGCACCCGGGACAGGGGTGGCATCGAGCAGTACTTC
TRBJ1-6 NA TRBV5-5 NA CASTLMLDSPLHF TGTGCCAGCACCCTTATGTTGGATTCACCCCTCCACTTT
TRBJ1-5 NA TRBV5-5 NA CASSAAAMVSNQPQHF TGTGCCAGCAGCGCGGCCGCGATGGTTAGCAATCAGCCCCAGCATTTT
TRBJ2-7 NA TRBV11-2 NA CASSFSNSIGYEQYF TGTGCCAGCAGCTTTTCAAACAGCATTGGGTACGAGCAGTACTTC
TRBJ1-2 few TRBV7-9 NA CASSLPGAPYGYTF TGTGCCAGCAGCCTACCTGGAGCCCCCTATGGCTACACCTTC
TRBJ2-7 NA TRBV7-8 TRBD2 CASSLITSGIYEQYF TGTGCCAGCAGCTTAATAACTAGCGGGATATACGAGCAGTACTTC
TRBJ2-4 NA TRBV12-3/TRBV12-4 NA CASSVFGGQMPKNIQYF TGTGCCAGCAGCGTCTTCGGGGGGCAAATGCCCAAAAACATTCAGTACTTC
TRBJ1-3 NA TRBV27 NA CASSLGYMGGNTIYF TGTGCCAGCAGTTTAGGTTATATGGGGGGAAACACCATATATTTT
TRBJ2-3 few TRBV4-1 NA CASNLYFLTNTDTQYF TGCGCCAGCAACCTTTATTTCTTAACCAACACAGATACGCAGTATTTT
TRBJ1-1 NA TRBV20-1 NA CSGIWGEGAFF TGCAGTGGAATTTGGGGGGAAGGAGCTTTCTTT
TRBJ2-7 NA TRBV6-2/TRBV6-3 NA CASSCLLRGRLPYEQYF TGTGCCAGCAGTTGTCTATTGAGAGGGAGACTGCCATACGAGCAGTACTTC
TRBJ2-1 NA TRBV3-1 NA CASSQGAGRGNEQFF TGTGCCAGCAGCCAAGGGGCAGGGAGGGGGAATGAGCAGTTCTTC
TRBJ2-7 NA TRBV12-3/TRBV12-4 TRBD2 CASSPPVGGGIYEQYF TGTGCCAGCAGTCCGCCAGTCGGCGGGGGGATCTACGAGCAGTACTTC
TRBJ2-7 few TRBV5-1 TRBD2 CASSRRGLAGVTSYEQYF TGCGCCAGCAGCCGGAGGGGACTAGCGGGAGTGACCTCCTACGAGCAGTACTTC
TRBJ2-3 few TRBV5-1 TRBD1 CASTGQGIRSDTQYF TGCGCCAGCACAGGACAGGGAATACGATCAGATACGCAGTATTTT
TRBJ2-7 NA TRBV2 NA CASSEVTNLGEQYF TGTGCCAGCAGTGAAGTGACAAACCTCGGCGAGCAGTACTTC
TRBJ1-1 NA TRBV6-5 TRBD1 CASSRGTGVVNTEAFF TGTGCCAGCAGCCGTGGGACAGGGGTCGTGAACACTGAAGCTTTCTTT
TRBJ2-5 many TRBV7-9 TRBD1 CASSLVGQGTQETQYF TGTGCCAGCAGCTTAGTAGGACAGGGGACGCAAGAGACCCAGTACTTC
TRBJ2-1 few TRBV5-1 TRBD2 CASSLPSGRDNEQFF TGCGCCAGCAGCCTCCCTAGCGGGAGGGACAATGAGCAGTTCTTC
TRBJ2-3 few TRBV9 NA CASSVEWGSDTQYF TGTGCCAGCAGCGTAGAGTGGGGGTCAGATACGCAGTATTTT
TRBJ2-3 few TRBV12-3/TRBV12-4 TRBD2 CASSSRDYTDTQYF TGTGCCAGCAGTTCCCGGGACTACACAGATACGCAGTATTTT
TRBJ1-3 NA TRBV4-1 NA CASSQEAAGTTGNTIYF TGCGCCAGCAGCCAAGAAGCGGCAGGGACTACTGGAAACACCATATATTTT
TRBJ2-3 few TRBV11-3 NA CASSLLREAADTQYF TGTGCCAGCAGCTTACTCAGGGAGGCGGCAGATACGCAGTATTTT
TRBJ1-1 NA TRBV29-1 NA CSVAGGMNTEAFF TGCAGCGTTGCGGGGGGGATGAACACTGAAGCTTTCTTT
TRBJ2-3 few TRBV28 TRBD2 CASTTLAGGPGWSDTQYF TGTGCCAGCACCACACTAGCGGGAGGGCCAGGGTGGTCAGATACGCAGTATTTT
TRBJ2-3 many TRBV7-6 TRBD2 CASSLLAGDTTDTQYF TGTGCCAGCAGCCTATTAGCGGGAGATACCACAGATACGCAGTATTTT
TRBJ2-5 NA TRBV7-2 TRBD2 CASSLSVSRGGQETQYF TGTGCCAGCAGCTTAAGTGTCTCCCGGGGGGGCCAAGAGACCCAGTACTTC
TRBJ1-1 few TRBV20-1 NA CSARDWRAGLATEASF TGCAGTGCTAGAGATTGGAGAGCGGGATTGGCCACTGAAGCTTCCTTT
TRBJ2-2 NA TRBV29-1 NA CSVESRNTGELFF TGCAGCGTTGAGTCCCGAAACACCGGGGAGCTGTTTTTT
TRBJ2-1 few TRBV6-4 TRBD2 CASSEASGGDNEQFF TGTGCCAGCAGTGAAGCTAGCGGGGGGGACAATGAGCAGTTCTTC
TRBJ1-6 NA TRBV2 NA CASSEELVRGNSPLHF TGTGCCAGCAGTGAAGAGTTGGTTCGAGGAAATTCACCCCTCCACTTT
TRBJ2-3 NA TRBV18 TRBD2 CASSSLAASTDTQYF TGTGCCAGCTCATCACTAGCGGCCAGCACAGATACGCAGTATTTT
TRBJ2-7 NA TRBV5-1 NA CASMDRANELGNEQYF TGCGCCAGCATGGACCGAGCCAACGAACTAGGGAACGAGCAGTACTTC
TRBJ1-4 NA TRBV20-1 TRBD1 CSASLGQGASEKLFF TGCAGTGCTAGCCTTGGGCAGGGGGCAAGCGAAAAACTGTTTTTT
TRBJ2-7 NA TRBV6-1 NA CASSADFSYEQYF TGTGCCAGCAGTGCCGACTTCTCCTACGAGCAGTACTTC
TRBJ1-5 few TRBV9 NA CASSDTEGLHQPQHF TGTGCCAGCAGCGATACTGAAGGGCTGCATCAGCCCCAGCATTTT
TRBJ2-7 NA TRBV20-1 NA CSAPSPHTYEQYF TGCAGTGCTCCTAGCCCGCATACCTACGAGCAGTACTTC
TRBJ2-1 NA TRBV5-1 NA CASSHTGYNEQFF TGCGCCAGCAGCCATACAGGGTACAATGAGCAGTTCTTC
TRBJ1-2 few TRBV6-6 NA CASSELLYGYTF TGTGCCAGCAGCGAACTCCTCTATGGCTACACCTTC
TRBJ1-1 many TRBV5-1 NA CASPDGDTEAFF TGCGCCAGCCCCGACGGGGACACTGAAGCTTTCTTT
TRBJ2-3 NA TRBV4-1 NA CASSQPRDTQYF TGCGCCAGCAGCCAGCCGAGGGATACGCAGTATTTT